The present T cell receptor (beta chain) was sequenced within a study of blood T cell repertoires in COVID-19 (dated by TCRdb to 2018 to 2020). For the wider study: Samples from collaborators originated in the United States, Italy and Spain and spanned both the acute and convalescent phases of COVID-19. HLA class I and class II types, where available, came from metadata supplied by the sample provider rather than from assay-based typing. The material from the prospective study consisted of cDNA or gDNA derived from T cells, B-cell-depleted T cells, or PBMCs. The dataset comprised deeply sampled blood TCRbeta repertoires from subjects exposed to, actively infected with, or recovered from COVID-19. Sample metadata almost always included a de-identified subject ID, COVID-19 status, age in years and sex. The samples were drawn from the first 160 participants of the ongoing ImmuneRACE study and from 1,254 subjects provided by 6 global collaborators. A freely available public database, intended as a resource for researchers studying the immune response to SARS-CoV-2, is where the repertoires were released.

In the case of this clone: What this receptor recognizes is not known. No much larger clonotype is one base removed from it; base qualities were not supplied.

Inclusive of the bounding cysteine and phenylalanine, the CDR3 is 18 residues long. Solely the CDR3 DNA is kept, with 54 bases framed from the first base. Sequences KGHDR (CDR1) and SFDVKD (CDR2) are obtained from the germline V gene. Ends trimmed: V by 2 bases, J by 9 bases; bases unmatched to a gene: 9. Overall study results and their limits: Clinical and demographic metadata were provided uncurated, with the amount varying by source and participant.

Whole blood was collected in K2EDTA tubes by collaborating institutions according to the institutions' own protocols. For TCRbeta analysis, collaborators shipped samples in one of three forms: frozen whole blood, isolated PBMCs, or DNA extracted from either of those sample types. TCRbeta CDR3 regions were amplified from genomic DNA by means of the immunoSEQ Assay, a bias-controlled multiplex PCR. Processing in the source paper ran as follows. The number of nucleated cells in each sample was estimated from the amplification of reference gene primers within the assay. Sequence reads were collapsed and filtered to measure the absolute abundance of every unique TCRbeta CDR3 rearrangement. For each sample, productive Simpson clonality was calculated by taking the square root of Simpson's diversity index across productive rearrangements. TCRdb re-hosts the immuneACCESS table, in-frame sequences only. Its copies lack some clones; in the studies checked, an unresolved V gene accounts for under half of them, and the cause for the rest is not known. V and J calls plus clone size are reproduced from that table; the DNA served to infer D and trimming. The sample table shows roughly 100,000 clones, and roughly 91% are seen once. The ten top clones hold around 4.5% of the sample.

The TCR originated in a woman older than 75 with active COVID-19. Recombination connected TRBV24-1 to TRBJ2-1, with 16 bases aligning to TRBD2. Sequencing was carried out using peripheral blood. Read as DNA, the sequence is TGTGCCACCAGTGATTGGAGGGCTGGGACTAGCGGGAGGGGTGAGCAGTTCTTC. This translates into CATSDWRAGTSGRGEQFF.